This record concerns one TCR beta chain sequence. Per the authors' pipeline: Reference gene primers were amplified, and this amplification served to estimate nucleated cell counts. Profiling relied on immunoSEQ multiplex PCR, and the TCRdb table lists in-frame clones only, not all of them. The DNA gave D and trimming, while V, J and clone size come from that table. The table records 95,000 to 150,000 clones, about 80% of them present only once. Germline CDR1 and CDR2: SGHTA and FQGNSA. This CDR3 spans 15 amino acids. Between the trimmed V and J ends, which lost 6 bases and 2 bases, there was a span of 16 bases. These data originate in a study of blood T cell repertoires in COVID-19. Across the whole study: From T cells, B-cell-depleted T cells, or PBMCs came the material, which was cDNA or gDNA.

The chain joins TRBV7-2 to TRBJ1-2, with D maybe TRBD1 (6 bases). The origin of this receptor is a man aged 35 to 55 with active or convalescent COVID-19. Source material: peripheral blood. CDR3: CASSPLVGANYGYTF. CDR3 DNA: TGTGCCAGCAGTCCCCTTGTGGGGGCGAACTATGGCTACACCTTC.